Each of the 19 T cell receptor beta chains below was sequenced from the same sample in a study of blood T cell repertoires in COVID-19. Some clones are missing from TCRdb's copy, which holds only in-frame ones; the method was immunoSEQ multiplex PCR. Of 9,000 to 13,000 clones listed, 65% to 90% were seen once; the top ten hold 7.7%. The material sequenced was peripheral blood. These TCRs come from a man between 65 and 85 years old with active COVID-19.

The chain links TRBV3-1 (or the pseudogene TRBV3-2) to TRBJ2-1; 10 nucleotides align to TRBD2. The J segment lost 8 bases and the V segment lost 4 bases, leaving 5 bases of the junction unmatched. The CDR3 has 14 residues. Germline CDR1 reads LGHDT; CDR2 reads YNNKEL (reference sequence). The CDR3 region is CASSPAGGLYEQFF. CDR3 sequence (DNA): TGTGCCAGCAGCCCAGCGGGGGGGCTCTATGAGCAGTTCTTC.

This chain links TRBV7-9 with TRBJ2-1; D remains ambiguous. The CDR3 contains 15 residues. The V gene lost 5 bases and the J gene lost 8 bases, with 19 bases spanning the gap. From germline, CDR1 is SEHNR and CDR2 FQNEAQ (reference sequence). In DNA, the CDR3 is TGTGCCAGCAGCCCCCGACAAACATGGTGGGATGAGCAGTTCTTC. It translates to CASSPRQTWWDEQFF.

This clone appeared a few times. CDR3 in DNA: TGTGCCAGTAGTTCTCAGGGGGGACAGGGCAATTCACCCCTCCACTTT. Translating it yields CASSSQGGQGNSPLHF. V is TRBV19 and J is TRBJ1-6; 9 positions match TRBD1. V gave up 5 bases and J gave up 7 bases; unmatched junction bases: 9. There are 16 residues in the CDR3. The germline CDR1 and CDR2 sequences are LNHDA and SQIVND (reference sequence).

A single count supports this clone. The chain is built from TRBV7-3 and TRBJ1-6, with 10 bases identical to TRBD1. This CDR3 has 15 residues. The V gene end was trimmed by 4 bases and the J gene end by 11 bases; junction bases not matched to a gene: 8. Germline CDR1 SGHTA, CDR2 FQGTGA. CDR3 bases: TGTGCCAGCAGCTCCCTGGGACAGGGGAGGGCACCCCTCCACTTT. Its protein product is CASSSLGQGRAPLHF.

The rearrangement uses TRBV4-3 and TRBJ2-5; 9 positions agree with TRBD1. The trim removed 1 base at V and 7 bases at J, leaving 10 bases unmatched. Germline V gene sequence: CDR1 LGHNA, CDR2 YSLEER. The CDR3 sequence is 16 residues long. CDR3 in amino acids: CASSQAPGTGLGTQYF. The CDR3 DNA reads TGCGCCAGCAGCCAAGCCCCCGGGACAGGGTTGGGGACCCAGTACTTC.

This sequence joins TRBV19 and TRBJ2-5; a weak D match, TRBD1 (6 bases). V lost 7 bases to trimming and J lost 1 base, with 16 bases between them. Germline V gene sequence: CDR1 LNHDA, CDR2 SQIVND (reference sequence). The CDR3 covers 15 residues. The CDR3 loop is CASTQGGPLQETQYF. The CDR3 bases are TGTGCCAGTACCCAAGGGGGACCGCTCCAAGAGACCCAGTACTTC.

The chain joins TRBV20-1 to TRBJ2-5, with TRBD2 matching over 9 bases. J was trimmed by 4 bases and V by 6 bases; bases with no gene match: 0. The CDR3 spans 11 residues. Germline-derived CDR1 and CDR2 are DFQATT and SNEGSKA (reference sequence). CDR3 in amino acids: CSARGGETQYF. The CDR3, as DNA: TGCAGTGCGCGGGGGGGAGAGACCCAGTACTTC.

The V gene is TRBV3-1 (or the pseudogene TRBV3-2), the J gene TRBJ2-7; 9 bases are a match to TRBD1. This CDR3 region has 17 residues. Germline-derived CDR1 and CDR2 are LGHDT and YNNKEL (reference sequence). The V segment lost 1 base and the J segment 2 bases; nucleotides outside the gene matches: 9. This CDR3 reads CASSQATGGPKPYEQYF. In DNA, the CDR3 is TGTGCCAGCAGCCAAGCCACAGGGGGCCCAAAACCCTACGAGCAGTACTTC.

The rearrangement joins TRBV16 to TRBJ2-7; the match to TRBD1 covers 9 bases. The germline gives CDR1 KGHSY, CDR2 FQNENV. The V segment lost 8 bases and the J segment 3 bases; nucleotides outside the gene matches: 17. CDR3 size: 17 residues. This chain's CDR3 is CASSQLYPGQGSYEQYF. The CDR3 DNA sequence: TGTGCCAGCTCCCAACTGTATCCCGGACAGGGGAGCTACGAGCAGTACTTC.

This clone appeared a few times. This rearrangement joins TRBV2 to TRBJ1-1; 10 bases are a match to TRBD1. Trimming cost V 6 bases and J 1 base; bases outside gene matches: 8. Germline-derived CDR1 and CDR2 are SNHLY and FYNNEI. CDR3 size: 16 residues. CDR3 bases: TGTGCCAGCAGACAGGGACAGGGGTTCGGGAACACTGAAGCTTTCTTT. Translation: CASRQGQGFGNTEAFF.

This rearrangement joins TRBV2 to TRBJ1-6, with 8 bases identical to TRBD1. This CDR3 has 13 residues. Germline CDR1 is SNHLY and CDR2 is FYNNEI. V trimming: 4 bases; J trimming: 9 bases; junction bases outside the gene matches: 2. CDR3 sequence reads: CASSATGVSPLHF. CDR3 coding DNA: TGTGCCAGCAGTGCGACAGGGGTTTCACCCCTCCACTTT. The variable domain in full, with the rest retrieved from reference TRBV2 and TRBJ1-6, is EPEVTQTPSHQVTQMGQEVILRCVPISNHLYFYWYRQILGQKVEFLVSFYNNEISEKSEIFDDQFSVERPDGSNFTLKIRSTKLEDSAMYFCASSATGVSPLHFGNGTRLTVT.

This chain links TRBV19 with TRBJ1-6; no clear D gene. From germline, CDR1 is LNHDA and CDR2 SQIVND (reference sequence). V was clipped by 10 bases and J by 8 bases, with 15 bases between them. This CDR3 region has 13 residues. The CDR3 spells CATSVGRDSPLHF. CDR3 nucleotides: TGTGCCACCTCCGTAGGGAGGGATTCACCCCTCCACTTT.

The chain uses TRBV28 and TRBJ1-2; D is perhaps TRBD1 (5 bases). The germline V gene encodes CDR1 MDHEN and CDR2 SYDVKM. Trimming removed 2 bases from V and 4 bases from J, with 11 bases in between. The CDR3 contains 14 residues. The CDR3 reads CASSLGANIYGYTF. The CDR3 DNA follows: TGTGCCAGCAGTTTAGGGGCCAATATCTATGGCTACACCTTC.

This chain connects TRBV7-5 to TRBJ1-5; TRBD1 is the table's D call and was not checked against the DNA. TRBV7-5 is a known pseudogene. This CDR3 is built from 13 residues. The chain's CDR3 is CVRSLLQVFPQHF. The CDR3 DNA is TGTGTCAGAAGCCTATTACAGGTTTTTCCCCAGCATTTT.

The chain carries TRBV6-6 and TRBJ2-1, with D maybe TRBD2 (5 bases). V dropped 6 bases and J dropped 3 bases, with 12 bases sitting between them. The CDR3 extends over 14 amino acids. The germline gives CDR1 MNHNY, CDR2 SVGAGI (reference sequence). This chain's CDR3 is CASSSRAVYNEQFF. CDR3 DNA: TGTGCCAGCAGCTCGCGGGCAGTCTACAATGAGCAGTTCTTC.

The rearrangement joins TRBV7-2 to TRBJ1-2; possibly TRBD1 for D (5 bases). The germline V gene has CDR1 SGHTA and CDR2 FQGNSA. The CDR3 is 15 amino acids. V lost 1 base and J lost 4, with 13 bases in between. CDR3 loop: CASSLEQAEVYGYTF. In DNA form, the CDR3 reads TGTGCCAGCAGCTTAGAACAGGCTGAGGTCTATGGCTACACCTTC.

The genes are TRBV7-9 and TRBJ1-1; 9 positions agree with TRBD1. CDR3 length equals 13 residues. Per the germline V gene, CDR1 is SEHNR and CDR2 is FQNEAQ (reference sequence). J lost 9 bases, V lost 2 bases, and 4 bases had no gene match. CDR3 loop: CASSLWDRDKAFF. CDR3 in DNA: TGTGCCAGCAGCTTATGGGACAGGGATAAAGCTTTCTTT.

In DNA, the CDR3 is TGCGCCAGCAGCCAACGACTAGCGGGTTATTACAATGAGCAGTTCTTC. Protein product: CASSQRLAGYYNEQFF. The chain combines TRBV4-1 with TRBJ2-1; TRBD2 matches at 10 bases. This CDR3 has 16 amino acids. V lost 2 bases to trimming and J lost 4 bases; unmatched junction nucleotides: 5. Germline V gene data show CDR1 as MGHRA and CDR2 as YSYEKL.

The chain recombines TRBV18 with TRBJ2-3, with 9 bases aligning to TRBD2. The CDR3 covers 16 residues. Germline assignment: CDR1 KGHSH and CDR2 LQKENI. Trimming took 0 bases from V and 5 from J; bases not matched to a gene: 6. CDR3 DNA: TGTGCCAGCTCACCACCCCAGCGGGGGGTCGAAGATACGCAGTATTTT. Encoded protein: CASSPPQRGVEDTQYF.